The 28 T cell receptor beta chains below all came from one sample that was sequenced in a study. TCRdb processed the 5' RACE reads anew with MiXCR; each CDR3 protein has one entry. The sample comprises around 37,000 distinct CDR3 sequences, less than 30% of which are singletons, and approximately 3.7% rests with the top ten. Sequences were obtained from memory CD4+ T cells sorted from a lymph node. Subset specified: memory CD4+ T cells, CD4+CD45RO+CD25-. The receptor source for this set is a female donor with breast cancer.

The CDR3 DNA sequence: TGTGCCAGCAGCTTACTGGCCCTGAGGGAGGAGACCCAGTACTTC. Amino acids: CASSLLALREETQYF. The chain is built from TRBV7-8 and TRBJ2-5; possible D gene TRBD2, 5 bases. Deletions cut 2 bases from V and 5 bases from J, with 15 bases between. The length of the CDR3 is 15 residues. CDR1 SGHVS and CDR2 FQNEAQ come from the germline V gene. Using reference TRBV7-8 and TRBJ2-5 for the parts outside the CDR3, the full variable domain is GAGVSQSPRYKVAKRGQDVALRCDPISGHVSLFWYQQALGQGPEFLTYFQNEAQLDKSGLPSDRFFAERPEGSVSTLKIQRTQQEDSAVYLCASSLLALREETQYFGPGTRLLVL.

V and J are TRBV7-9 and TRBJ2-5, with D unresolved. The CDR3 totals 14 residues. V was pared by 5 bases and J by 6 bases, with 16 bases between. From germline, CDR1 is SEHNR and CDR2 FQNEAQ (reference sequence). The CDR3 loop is CASSTPGPRKTQYF. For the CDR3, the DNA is TGTGCCAGCAGCACGCCGGGCCCCCGTAAGACCCAGTACTTC.

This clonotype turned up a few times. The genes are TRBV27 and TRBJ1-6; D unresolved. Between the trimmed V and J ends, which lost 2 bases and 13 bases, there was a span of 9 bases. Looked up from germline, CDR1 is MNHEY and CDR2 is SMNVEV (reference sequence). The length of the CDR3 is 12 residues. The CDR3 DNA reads TGTGCCAGCAGTTTAAATCGCGGGCCCCTCCACTTT. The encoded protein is CASSLNRGPLHF.

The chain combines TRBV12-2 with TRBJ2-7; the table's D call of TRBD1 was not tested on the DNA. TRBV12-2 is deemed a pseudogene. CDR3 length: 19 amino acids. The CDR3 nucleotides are TGTGCAAGTCGCTTAGCGTCCCCCTTCTGGGGGCGGGAGTCCTACGAGCAGTACTTC. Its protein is CASRLASPFWGRESYEQYF.

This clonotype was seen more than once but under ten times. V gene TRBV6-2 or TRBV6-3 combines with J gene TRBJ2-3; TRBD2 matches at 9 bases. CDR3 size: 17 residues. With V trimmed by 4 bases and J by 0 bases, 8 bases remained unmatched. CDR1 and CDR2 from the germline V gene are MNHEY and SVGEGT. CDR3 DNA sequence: TGTGCCAGCAGTTCCGCGGGGGGGATGATTAGCACAGATACGCAGTATTTT. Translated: CASSSAGGMISTDTQYF.

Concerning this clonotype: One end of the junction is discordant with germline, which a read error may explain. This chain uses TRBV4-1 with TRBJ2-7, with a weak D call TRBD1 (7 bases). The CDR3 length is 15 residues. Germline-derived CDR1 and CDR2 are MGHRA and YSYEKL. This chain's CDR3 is CASSQRRGTAYERYF. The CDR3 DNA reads TGCGCCAGCAGCCAACGCCGCGGGACAGCCTACGAGCGGTACTTC.

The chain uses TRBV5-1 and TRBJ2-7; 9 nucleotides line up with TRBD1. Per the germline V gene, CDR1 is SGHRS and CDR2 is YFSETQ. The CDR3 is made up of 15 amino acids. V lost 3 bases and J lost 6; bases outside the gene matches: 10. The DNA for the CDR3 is TGCGCCAGCAGCTGGGACAGGGTCGAGGGTAGCGAGCAGTACTTC. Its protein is CASSWDRVEGSEQYF.

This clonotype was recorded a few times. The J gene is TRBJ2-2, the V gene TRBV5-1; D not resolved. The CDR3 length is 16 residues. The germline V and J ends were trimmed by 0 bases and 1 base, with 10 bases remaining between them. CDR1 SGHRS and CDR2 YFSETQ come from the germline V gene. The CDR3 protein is CASSLVLTVNTGELFF. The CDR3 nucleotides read TGCGCCAGCAGCTTGGTCTTGACGGTGAACACCGGGGAGCTGTTTTTT. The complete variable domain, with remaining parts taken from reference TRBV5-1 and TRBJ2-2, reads KAGVTQTPRYLIKTRGQQVTLSCSPISGHRSVSWYQQTPGQGLQFLFEYFSETQRNKGNFPGRFSGRQFSNSRSEMNVSTLELGDSALYLCASSLVLTVNTGELFFGEGSRLTVL.

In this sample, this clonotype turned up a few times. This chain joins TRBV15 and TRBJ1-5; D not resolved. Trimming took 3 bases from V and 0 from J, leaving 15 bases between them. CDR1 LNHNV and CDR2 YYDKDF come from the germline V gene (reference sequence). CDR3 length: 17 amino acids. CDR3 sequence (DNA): TGTGCCACCAGCAGGGGCCGAACTCTGGATAGCAATCAGCCCCAGCATTTT. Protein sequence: CATSRGRTLDSNQPQHF.

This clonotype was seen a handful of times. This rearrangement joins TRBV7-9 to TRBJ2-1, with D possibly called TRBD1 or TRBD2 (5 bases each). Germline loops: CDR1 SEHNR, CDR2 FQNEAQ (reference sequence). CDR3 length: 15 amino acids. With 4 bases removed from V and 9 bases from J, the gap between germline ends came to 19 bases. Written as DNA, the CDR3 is TGTGCCAGCAGCTCCCAGAGGGGCAGGCTGAGTGAGCAGTTCTTC. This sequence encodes CASSSQRGRLSEQFF. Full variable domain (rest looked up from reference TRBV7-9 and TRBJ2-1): DTGVSQNPRHKITKRGQNVTFRCDPISEHNRLYWYRQTLGQGPEFLTYFQNEAQLEKSRLLSDRFSAERPKGSFSTLEIQRTEQGDSAMYLCASSSQRGRLSEQFFGPGTRLTVL.

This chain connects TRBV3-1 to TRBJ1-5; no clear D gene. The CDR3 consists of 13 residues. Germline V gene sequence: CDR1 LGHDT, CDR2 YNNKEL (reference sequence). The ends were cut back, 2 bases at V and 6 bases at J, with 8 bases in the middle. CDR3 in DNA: TGTGCCAGCAGCCAAAATTTGGGTCAGCCCCAGCATTTT. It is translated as CASSQNLGQPQHF.

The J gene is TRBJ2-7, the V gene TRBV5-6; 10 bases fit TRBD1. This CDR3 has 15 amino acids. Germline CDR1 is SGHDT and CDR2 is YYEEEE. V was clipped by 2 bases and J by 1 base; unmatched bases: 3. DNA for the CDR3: TGTGCCAGCAGCTTCGGGACAGGGGAATCCTACGAGCAGTACTTC. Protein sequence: CASSFGTGESYEQYF.

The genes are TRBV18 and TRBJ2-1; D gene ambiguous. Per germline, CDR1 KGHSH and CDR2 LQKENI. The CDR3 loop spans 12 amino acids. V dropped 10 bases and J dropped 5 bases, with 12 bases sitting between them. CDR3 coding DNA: TGTGCCACCCCTGGCAGGAACAATGAGCAGTTCTTC. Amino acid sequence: CATPGRNNEQFF.

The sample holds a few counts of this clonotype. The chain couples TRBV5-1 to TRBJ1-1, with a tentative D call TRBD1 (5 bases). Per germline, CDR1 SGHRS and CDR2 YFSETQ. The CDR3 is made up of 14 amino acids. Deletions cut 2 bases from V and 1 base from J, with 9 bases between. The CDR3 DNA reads TGCGCCAGCAGCTTACCCGGGGGGAACACTGAAGCTTTCTTT. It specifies CASSLPGGNTEAFF.

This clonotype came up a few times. CDR3 nucleotides: TGTGCCAGCAGTTCCGGGTCCGAGAACACCGGGGAGCTGTTTTTT. Protein: CASSSGSENTGELFF. This rearrangement joins TRBV6-5 to TRBJ2-2; D remains unclear. Germline values: CDR1 MNHEY, CDR2 SVGAGI. The CDR3 contains 15 residues. V lost 4 bases and J 1 base, leaving 10 bases between the germline ends.

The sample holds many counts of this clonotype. The CDR3, as DNA: TGCGCCAGCAGCACCACCGGGACTAGCGAGAGTGAGCAGTTCTTC. Amino acids: CASSTTGTSESEQFF. V usage is TRBV5-1 and J usage is TRBJ2-1, with 10 bases lining up with TRBD2. This CDR3 comprises 15 residues. Germline CDR1 is SGHRS and CDR2 is YFSETQ. J lost 9 bases, V lost 4 bases, and 10 bases had no gene match.

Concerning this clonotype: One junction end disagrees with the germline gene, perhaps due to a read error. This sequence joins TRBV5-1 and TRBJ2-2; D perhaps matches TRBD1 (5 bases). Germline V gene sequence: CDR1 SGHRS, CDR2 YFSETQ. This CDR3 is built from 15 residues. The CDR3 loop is CAGSLDAGPPGELFF. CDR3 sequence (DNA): TGCGCCGGCAGCTTGGACGCAGGGCCCCCCGGGGAGCTGTTTTTT. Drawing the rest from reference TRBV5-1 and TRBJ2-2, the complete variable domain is KAGVTQTPRYLIKTRGQQVTLSCSPISGHRSVSWYQQTPGQGLQFLFEYFSETQRNKGNFPGRFSGRQFSNSRSEMNVSTLELGDSALYLCAGSLDAGPPGELFFGEGSRLTVL.

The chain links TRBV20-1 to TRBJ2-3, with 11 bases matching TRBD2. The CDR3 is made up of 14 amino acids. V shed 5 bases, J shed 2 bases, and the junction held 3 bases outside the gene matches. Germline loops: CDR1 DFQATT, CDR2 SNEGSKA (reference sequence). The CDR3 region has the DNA TGCAGTGCTCGACTAGCGGGATCCACAGATACGCAGTATTTT. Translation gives CSARLAGSTDTQYF.

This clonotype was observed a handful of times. In DNA, the CDR3 is TGCGCCAGCAGCTTGGGACAGGGGCAAGAGACCCAGTACTTC. Amino acid sequence: CASSLGQGQETQYF. The chain uses TRBV5-1 and TRBJ2-5; TRBD1 aligns across 8 bases. Germline assignment: CDR1 SGHRS and CDR2 YFSETQ. The CDR3 has 14 residues. J lost 2 bases, V lost 0 bases, and 0 bases had no gene match. Based on the CDR3 plus reference TRBV5-1 and TRBJ2-5, the full variable domain is KAGVTQTPRYLIKTRGQQVTLSCSPISGHRSVSWYQQTPGQGLQFLFEYFSETQRNKGNFPGRFSGRQFSNSRSEMNVSTLELGDSALYLCASSLGQGQETQYFGPGTRLLVL.

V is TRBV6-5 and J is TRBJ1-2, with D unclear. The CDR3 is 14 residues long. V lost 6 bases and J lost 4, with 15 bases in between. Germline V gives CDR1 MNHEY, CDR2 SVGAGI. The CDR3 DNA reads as TGTGCCAGCAGCCCGAACAGAGACCTCTATGGCTACACCTTC. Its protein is CASSPNRDLYGYTF.

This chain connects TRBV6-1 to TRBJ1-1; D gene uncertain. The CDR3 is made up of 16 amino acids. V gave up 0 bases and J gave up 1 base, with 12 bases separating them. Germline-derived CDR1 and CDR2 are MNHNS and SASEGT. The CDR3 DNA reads TGTGCCAGCAGTGAAGCGCTTGGGGTATCGAACACTGAAGCTTTCTTT. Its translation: CASSEALGVSNTEAFF.

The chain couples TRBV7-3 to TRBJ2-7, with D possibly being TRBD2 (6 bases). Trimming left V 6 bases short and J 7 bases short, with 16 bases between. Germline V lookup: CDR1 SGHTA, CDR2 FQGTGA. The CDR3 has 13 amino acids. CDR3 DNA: TGTGCCAGCAGTTCCCTAGAGGGAGGTGAGCAGTACTTC. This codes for CASSSLEGGEQYF.

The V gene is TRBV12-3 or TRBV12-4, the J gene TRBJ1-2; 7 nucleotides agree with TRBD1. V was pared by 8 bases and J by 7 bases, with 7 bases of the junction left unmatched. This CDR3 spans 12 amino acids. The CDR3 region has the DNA TGTGCCAGCGGTGGGACAGTACCTGGCTACACCTTC. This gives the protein CASGGTVPGYTF.

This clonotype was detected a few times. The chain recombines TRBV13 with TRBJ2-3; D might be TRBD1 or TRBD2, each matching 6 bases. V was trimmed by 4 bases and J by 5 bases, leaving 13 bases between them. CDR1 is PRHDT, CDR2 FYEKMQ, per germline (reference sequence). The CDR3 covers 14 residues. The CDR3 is CASSSPGAGDTQYF. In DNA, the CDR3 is TGTGCCAGCAGCTCCCCGGGGGCGGGAGATACGCAGTATTTT.

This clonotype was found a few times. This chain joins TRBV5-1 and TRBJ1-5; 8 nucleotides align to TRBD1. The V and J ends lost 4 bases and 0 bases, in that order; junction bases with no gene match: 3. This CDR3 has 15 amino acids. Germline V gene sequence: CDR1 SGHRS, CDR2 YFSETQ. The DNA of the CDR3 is TGCGCCAGCAGCCCGACAGGGGATAGCAATCAGCCCCAGCATTTT. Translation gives CASSPTGDSNQPQHF.

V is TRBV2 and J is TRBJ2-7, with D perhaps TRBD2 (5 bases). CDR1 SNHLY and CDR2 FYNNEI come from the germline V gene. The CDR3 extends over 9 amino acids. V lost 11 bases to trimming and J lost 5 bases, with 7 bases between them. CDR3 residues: CAWGDEQYF. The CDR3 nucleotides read TGTGCCTGGGGAGACGAGCAGTACTTC.

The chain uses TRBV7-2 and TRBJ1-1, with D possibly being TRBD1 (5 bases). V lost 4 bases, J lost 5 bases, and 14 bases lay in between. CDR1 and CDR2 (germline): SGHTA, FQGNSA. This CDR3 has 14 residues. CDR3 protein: CASSSYQGWTEAFF. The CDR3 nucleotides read TGTGCCAGCAGCTCCTATCAGGGATGGACTGAAGCTTTCTTT.

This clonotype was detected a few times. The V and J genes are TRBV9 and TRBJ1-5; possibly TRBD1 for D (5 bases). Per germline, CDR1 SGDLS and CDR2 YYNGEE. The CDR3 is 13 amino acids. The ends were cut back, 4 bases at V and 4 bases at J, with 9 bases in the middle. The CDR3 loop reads CASSTTGNQPQHF. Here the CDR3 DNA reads TGTGCCAGCAGCACAACAGGAAATCAGCCCCAGCATTTT.